The source of this T cell receptor (beta chain) is a study of cytomegalovirus exposure and HLA in healthy donors. TCRdb's copy holds only in-frame clones and misses some; the assay was immunoSEQ multiplex PCR. The sample lists approximately 97,000 clones, 90% to 95% occurring once. The CDR3 spans 18 residues. V was clipped by 7 bases and J by 0 bases; unmatched bases: 7. Germline values: CDR1 LNHDA, CDR2 SQIVND (reference sequence). The chain carries TRBV19 and TRBJ2-2; 14 bases agree with TRBD2. The sequenced sample consisted of PBMCs. This clonotype was obtained from a woman aged 30 to 39 in good health and CMV-seropositive. The CDR3 protein is CASIRTSGRKSNTGELFF. The CDR3, as DNA: TGTGCCAGTATCCGGACTAGCGGGAGGAAATCGAACACCGGGGAGCTGTTTTTT.